This TCR beta chain was sequenced in a study of tumor-infiltrating lymphocytes in oesophageal squamous cell carcinoma. In this sample, this clonotype is medium-sized (0.01 to 0.1%). TCRdb re-analysed the PCR reads in MiXCR, keeping a single row per CDR3 protein. The table lists about 21,000 distinct CDR3 sequences, approximately 40% of them singletons. The sample taken for sequencing was esophageal tumor tissue. The TCR comes from a male donor with esophageal squamous cell carcinoma.

The CDR3 coding sequence is TGTGCCAGCAGCTCGCAAACCGGGACAGTTAGGGACTATGGCTACACCTTC. This gives the protein CASSSQTGTVRDYGYTF. The J gene is TRBJ1-2, the V gene TRBV7-2; 7 positions match TRBD1. The V segment lost 4 bases and the J segment 3 bases; nucleotides outside the gene matches: 14. This CDR3 has 17 residues. The germline V gene encodes CDR1 SGHTA and CDR2 FQGNSA.